One and the same sample provided the 7 T cell receptor beta chains below, sequenced in a study of shared clonotypes between healthy human individuals. Profiling relied on immunoSEQ multiplex PCR, and the TCRdb table lists in-frame clones only, not all of them. The data show some 2,500,000 clones, 93% seen once. The specimen was naive CD4+ T cells from PBMCs. Documented subset: CD45RA+ positively selected. All receptors come from a young man in good health. Some clones in this sample may be carry-over from other donors' samples.

The rearrangement uses TRBV4-2 and TRBJ1-1; 12 bases match TRBD1. Germline values: CDR1 LGHNA, CDR2 YNFKEQ. The trim removed 3 bases at V and 8 bases at J, leaving 16 bases unmatched. The CDR3 has 18 residues. CDR3 loop: CASSHGTGGGNRALEAFF. The CDR3 bases are TGTGCCAGCAGCCACGGGACAGGGGGCGGGAATCGGGCCCTAGAAGCTTTCTTT.

This clone was observed a single time. V usage is TRBV7-2 and J usage is TRBJ1-5; 9 bases line up with TRBD1. In germline, CDR1 is SGHTA, CDR2 FQGNSA. V shed 5 bases and J 4 bases; nucleotides not matched to a gene: 9. The CDR3 has 16 amino acids. The CDR3 DNA is TGTGCCAGCAGCCGTCTTGGGACAGGGATAAATCAGCCCCAGCATTTT. Its protein is CASSRLGTGINQPQHF.

This clone is a singleton in its sample. The chain carries TRBV7-2 and TRBJ2-5; D is possibly TRBD1 or TRBD2 (5 bases each). V lost 5 bases, J lost 2 bases, and 15 bases lay in between. Germline assignment: CDR1 SGHTA and CDR2 FQGNSA. This CDR3 region has 15 residues. This CDR3 reads CASSPPAWGQETQYF. CDR3 DNA sequence: TGTGCCAGCAGCCCCCCAGCATGGGGGCAAGAGACCCAGTACTTC.

Turning to this clone: In the same sample, other DNA sequences code for this CDR3. The chain is built from TRBV28 and TRBJ2-1; maybe TRBD2 (6 bases). The germline V gene has CDR1 MDHEN and CDR2 SYDVKM. The CDR3 is 15 amino acids. V lost 5 bases and J lost 1, with 12 bases in between. As DNA, the CDR3 is TGTGCCAGCAGTCCCGGAGGGGAGTCCTACAATGAGCAGTTCTTC. Amino acid sequence: CASSPGGESYNEQFF.

The gene calls are TRBV5-4 and TRBJ2-7; D may be TRBD1 or TRBD2 (6 bases each). The ends were cut back, 4 bases at V and 2 bases at J, with 16 bases in the middle. The CDR3 spans 15 residues. Per germline, CDR1 SGHNT and CDR2 YYREEE (reference sequence). Here the CDR3 reads CASSRFSGAPYEQYF. Here the CDR3 DNA reads TGTGCCAGCAGCCGCTTTTCGGGGGCGCCCTACGAGCAGTACTTC.

The chain couples TRBV27 to TRBJ2-3; 11 bases are a match to TRBD2. Germline V lookup: CDR1 MNHEY, CDR2 SMNVEV (reference sequence). This CDR3 has 16 residues. V shed 5 bases, J shed 5 bases, and the junction held 9 bases outside the gene matches. The CDR3 DNA follows: TGTGCCAGCAGTCCCTCACTAGCGGGAGCGATAGATACGCAGTATTTT. It encodes CASSPSLAGAIDTQYF.

The rearrangement uses TRBV28 and TRBJ2-7; D may match TRBD1 or TRBD2 (7 bases each). The CDR3 spans 16 residues. The germline CDR1 and CDR2 sequences are MDHEN and SYDVKM. V lost 4 bases to trimming and J lost 2 bases, with 18 bases between them. The CDR3 loop is CASSSQGGGRTYEQYF. In DNA, the CDR3 is TGTGCCAGCAGTTCCCAGGGGGGCGGGAGAACCTACGAGCAGTACTTC.